These T cell receptor beta chains were read from a single sample in a study of T-cell memory formation after mild COVID-19. TCRdb itself ran the 5' RACE reads through MiXCR, one entry per CDR3 protein. The repertoire holds roughly 600,000 distinct CDR3 sequences, with roughly 17% as singletons. The source material was PBMCs or a T cell subset sorted from them (not recorded which). The receptors shown here come from an adult woman who had mild COVID-19 (a few samples of this study predate the infection). Cell type and time point are not known. Each CDR3 is given with its conserved first and last residue. Each record gives: D gene, CDR3 length, V gene, clone size, J gene, CDR3 protein, CDR3 DNA. A D gene is named only where the DNA matches it firmly. Clone size is shown for a subset of rows, as once, few, many or a class of expanded clone.

>-|15|TRBV18|few|TRBJ1-2
CASSPRGESLGGYTF
TGTGCCAGCTCACCACGGGGGGAGAGCCTCGGAGGCTACACCTTC
>TRBD1|16|TRBV7-9|-|TRBJ1-1
CASSSATGDLNTEAFF
TGTGCCAGCAGCTCTGCGACAGGGGACCTGAACACTGAAGCTTTCTTT
>-|12|TRBV11-2|-|TRBJ2-7
CASSFTVGEQYF
TGTGCCAGCAGCTTTACTGTAGGCGAGCAGTACTTC
>TRBD1|13|TRBV20-1|-|TRBJ2-7
CSARSTGDYEQYF
TGCAGTGCGAGATCTACAGGGGACTACGAGCAGTACTTC
>-|13|TRBV7-2|many|TRBJ2-1
CASSPGGGYEQFF
TGTGCCAGCAGCCCTGGGGGGGGCTATGAGCAGTTCTTC
>-|12|TRBV12-3/TRBV12-4|-|TRBJ2-7
CASNTRGYEQYF
TGTGCCAGTAACACTAGGGGGTACGAGCAGTACTTC
>TRBD1|16|TRBV10-3|few|TRBJ1-1
CAISQKSGTGQSEAFF
TGTGCCATCAGCCAAAAATCCGGGACAGGGCAATCTGAAGCTTTCTTT
>TRBD1|18|TRBV9|-|TRBJ1-2
CASSHQSAPGTGWHGYTF
TGTGCCAGCAGCCACCAGTCCGCCCCCGGGACAGGGTGGCATGGCTACACCTTC
>-|15|TRBV6-1|-|TRBJ2-7
CASSEPTADSYEQYF
TGTGCCAGCAGTGAGCCGACAGCCGACTCCTACGAGCAGTACTTC
>TRBD1|16|TRBV7-2|few|TRBJ1-2
CASSPLGTATNYGYTF
TGTGCCAGCAGCCCCCTCGGGACAGCAACTAACTATGGCTACACCTTC
>-|12|TRBV12-3/TRBV12-4|-|TRBJ2-5
CASRNPGETQYF
TGTGCCAGCAGAAACCCTGGAGAGACCCAGTACTTC
>-|14|TRBV29-1|few|TRBJ1-5
CSVIREHSNQPQHF
TGCAGCGTTATCAGGGAGCATAGCAATCAGCCCCAGCATTTT
>-|12|TRBV7-6|many|TRBJ2-7
CASSSQGGEQYF
TGTGCCAGCAGCTCACAGGGAGGCGAGCAGTACTTC
>-|16|TRBV15|-|TRBJ2-3
CATSRDRAGGTDTQYF
TGTGCCACCAGCAGAGATAGGGCAGGGGGCACAGATACGCAGTATTTT
>TRBD1|15|TRBV12-3/TRBV12-4|-|TRBJ2-1
CASSTRTGMGNEQFF
TGTGCCAGCAGTACTCGGACAGGGATGGGCAATGAGCAGTTCTTC
>-|16|TRBV15|-|TRBJ2-3
CATSRVGAGPTDTQYF
TGTGCCACCAGCAGAGTAGGCGCGGGGCCCACAGATACGCAGTATTTT
>TRBD2|17|TRBV20-1|-|TRBJ2-7
CSARGRSSGRARYEQYF
TGCAGTGCTAGAGGGCGATCTAGCGGGAGGGCCCGTTACGAGCAGTACTTC
>-|14|TRBV21-1|-|TRBJ1-2
CASSKAPDVYGYTF
TGTGCCAGCAGCAAGGCTCCCGACGTCTATGGCTACACCTTC
>TRBD1|14|TRBV5-6|few|TRBJ2-7
CASSWWDRQYEQYF
TGTGCCAGCAGCTGGTGGGACAGGCAATACGAGCAGTACTTC
>-|16|TRBV20-1|many|TRBJ1-5
CSARVSGLYSNQPQHF
TGCAGTGCTAGAGTTTCAGGACTCTATAGCAATCAGCCCCAGCATTTT
>TRBD2|15|TRBV6-5|few|TRBJ2-7
CASSYSVAGTVEQYF
TGTGCCAGCAGTTACTCGGTAGCGGGAACGGTCGAGCAGTACTTC
>-|12|TRBV19|few|TRBJ2-2
CASSPEVGELFF
TGTGCCAGTAGTCCGGAGGTCGGGGAGCTGTTTTTT
>-|16|TRBV27|few|TRBJ2-3
CASSTLLWGDTDTQYF
TGTGCCAGCAGTACACTGTTGTGGGGGGATACAGATACGCAGTATTTT